The source of this TCR beta chain is a study of blood T cells in healthy people across ages. Study-wide findings and caveats: The unsorted PBMCs prevented any conclusive comparison of naive versus antigen-experienced cells.

On this clonotype itself: Its antigen is unknown.

V gave up 0 bases and J gave up 5 bases; unmatched junction bases: 13. This CDR3 spans 18 amino acids. Germline lookup yields CDR1 LGHDT and CDR2 YNNKEL (reference sequence). A sample-barcoded 5' primer and a J-beta primer mix were used in a second PCR of about 7 to 12 cycles. All samples yielded 2.5 million or more CDR3-containing paired-end reads. TCRdb called the 5' RACE reads again in MiXCR, with one record for every CDR3 protein. The sample lists 790,000 or so distinct CDR3 sequences, about half occurring once. PBMCs numbering at least 6 million were isolated per sample. No fewer than 5.5 micrograms of total RNA were isolated from every sample.

This clonotype originated in a man of 80 years or more in good health. Input material: blood. The V gene is TRBV3-1, the J gene TRBJ2-5; 9 bases agree with TRBD2. CDR3 sequence reads: CASSQERRIAGVRETQYF. The CDR3 region has the DNA TGTGCCAGCAGCCAAGAGCGGAGGATAGCGGGAGTTAGGGAGACCCAGTACTTC.